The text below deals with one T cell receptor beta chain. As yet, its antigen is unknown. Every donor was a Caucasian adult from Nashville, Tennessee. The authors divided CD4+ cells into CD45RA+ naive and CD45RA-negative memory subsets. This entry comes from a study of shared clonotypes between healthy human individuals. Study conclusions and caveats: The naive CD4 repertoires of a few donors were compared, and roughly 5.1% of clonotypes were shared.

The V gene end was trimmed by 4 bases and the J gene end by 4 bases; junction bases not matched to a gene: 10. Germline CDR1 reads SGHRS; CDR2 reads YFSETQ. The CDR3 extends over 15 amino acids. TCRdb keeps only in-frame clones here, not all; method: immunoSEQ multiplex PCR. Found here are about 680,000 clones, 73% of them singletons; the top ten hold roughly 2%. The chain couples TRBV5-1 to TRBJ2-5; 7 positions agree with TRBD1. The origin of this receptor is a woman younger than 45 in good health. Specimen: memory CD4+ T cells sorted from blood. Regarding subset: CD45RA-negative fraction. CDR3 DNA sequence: TGCGCCAGCAGCCCCCCCTTAAGACAGGGAGAGACCCAGTACTTC. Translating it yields CASSPPLRQGETQYF. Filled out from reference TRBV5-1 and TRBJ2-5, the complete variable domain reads KAGVTQTPRYLIKTRGQQVTLSCSPISGHRSVSWYQQTPGQGLQFLFEYFSETQRNKGNFPGRFSGRQFSNSRSEMNVSTLELGDSALYLCASSPPLRQGETQYFGPGTRLLVL.